The present TCR beta chain was sequenced within a study of blood T cells in healthy people across ages. CDR1 SGHDT and CDR2 YYEEEE come from the germline V gene. The CDR3 length is 14 residues. Losses at the gene ends were 0 bases for V and 12 bases for J; bases not matched to a gene: 6. Sample-barcoded 5' priming and a J-beta primer mix drove a second PCR of about 6 to 12 cycles. The authors tagged each cDNA molecule using a template-switch adaptor with 12 random nucleotides. Via MiXCR, TCRdb re-called the 5' RACE reads, giving one row per CDR3 protein. This table holds hundreds of thousands of distinct CDR3 sequences, approximately 40% found once. Study findings and constraints: TCR beta diversity per million T cells fell roughly linearly with age. Long-lived donors had more naive CD4+ cells and higher diversity than aged donors. CMV status of donors was unknown, possibly confounding expanded clonotype changes.

This clonotype has just a few counts. As yet, its antigen is unknown. The chain links TRBV5-6 to TRBJ1-6; TRBD1 matches 7 bases. This receptor was obtained from a man aged 80 or over in good health. Sequencing was carried out using blood. CDR3 sequence reads: CASSLGQGRKPLHF. CDR3 bases: TGTGCCAGCAGCTTGGGACAGGGAAGAAAACCCCTCCACTTT.